The source of this T cell receptor beta chain is a study of T-cell reconstitution after alpha-beta-depleted transplantation in children. The germline CDR1 and CDR2 sequences are MNHEY and SMNVEV (reference sequence). This CDR3 spans 17 amino acids. Trimming took off 3 bases at V and 0 bases at J, with 15 bases between the two ends. This clonotype has ten or more counts. Researchers prepared the TCRbeta library using unique molecular identifiers, the study reports. In TCRdb, the PCR reads were re-called with MiXCR into one record per CDR3 protein. This table has around 600,000 distinct CDR3 sequences, roughly a tenth appearing once.

The clonotype was recovered from a human donor who donated a stem cell graft to a child with acute myeloid leukemia. This chain uses TRBV27 with TRBJ2-1, with D maybe TRBD2 (5 bases). This specimen was PBMCs from the stem cell graft donor, taken from the stem cell graft. CDR3 loop: CASSLSQVGSSYNEQFF. CDR3 coding DNA: TGTGCCAGCAGTTTGTCCCAGGTGGGGAGCTCCTACAATGAGCAGTTCTTC.